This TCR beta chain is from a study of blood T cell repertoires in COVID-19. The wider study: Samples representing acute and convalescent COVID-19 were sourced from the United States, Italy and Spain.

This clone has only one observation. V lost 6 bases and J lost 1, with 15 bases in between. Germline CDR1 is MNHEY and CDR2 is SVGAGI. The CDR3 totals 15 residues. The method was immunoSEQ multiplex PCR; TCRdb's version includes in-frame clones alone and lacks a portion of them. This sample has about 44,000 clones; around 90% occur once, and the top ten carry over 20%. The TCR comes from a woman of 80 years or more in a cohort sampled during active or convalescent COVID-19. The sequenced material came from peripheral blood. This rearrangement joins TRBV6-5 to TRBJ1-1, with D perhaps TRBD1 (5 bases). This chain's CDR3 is CASRAWGRTNTEAFF. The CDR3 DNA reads TGTGCCAGCAGGGCTTGGGGCAGAACGAACACTGAAGCTTTCTTT.